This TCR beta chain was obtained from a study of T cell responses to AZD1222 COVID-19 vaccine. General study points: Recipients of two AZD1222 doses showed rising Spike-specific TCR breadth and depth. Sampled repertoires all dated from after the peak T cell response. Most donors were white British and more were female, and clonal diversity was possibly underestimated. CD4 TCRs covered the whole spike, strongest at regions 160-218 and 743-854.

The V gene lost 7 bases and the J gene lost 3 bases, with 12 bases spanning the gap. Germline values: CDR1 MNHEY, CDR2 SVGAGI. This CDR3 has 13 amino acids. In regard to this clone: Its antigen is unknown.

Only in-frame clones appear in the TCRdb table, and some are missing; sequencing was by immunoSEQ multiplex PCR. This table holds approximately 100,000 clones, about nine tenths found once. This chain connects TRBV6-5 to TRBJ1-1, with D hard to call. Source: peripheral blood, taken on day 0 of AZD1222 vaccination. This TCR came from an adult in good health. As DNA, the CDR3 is TGTGCCAGCACCCGCAGAACAGACACTGAAGCTTTCTTT. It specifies CASTRRTDTEAFF.